This is a list of T cell receptor beta chains from one sample in a study of post-analysis software for immune sequencing data. TCRdb ran MiXCR on the PCR reads and lists one entry per CDR3 protein. The profile shows around 250,000 distinct CDR3 sequences, around 34% of them singletons. The sample was blood. These receptors all stem from a girl aged 10 to 17 with multiple sclerosis. CDR3s include the opening cysteine and the closing phenylalanine or tryptophan. Fields, in order: J gene, V gene, clone size, D gene, CDR3 DNA, CDR3 protein. The D gene is left open where the match is weak. Where a row states a size, it is once, few, many or the class of an expanded clone; other rows omit it.

TRBJ2-3	TRBV7-3	few	NA	TGTGCCAGCAGCTCCCAACCCGGGACAGATACGCAGTATTTT	CASSSQPGTDTQYF
TRBJ2-1	TRBV5-1	NA	TRBD2	TGCGCCAGCAGCTCCTTTAGCGGGAGGGCCTTGAATGAGCAGTTCTTC	CASSSFSGRALNEQFF
TRBJ1-1	TRBV4-1	many	NA	TGCGCCAGCAGGGGGCTGAGAGGGCGAAACACTGAAGCTTTCTTT	CASRGLRGRNTEAFF
TRBJ2-1	TRBV7-8	NA	TRBD2	TGTGCCAGCAGCTTAAGCGGACTAGCGGAAGTACAGTTCTTC	CASSLSGLAEVQFF
TRBJ2-6	TRBV29-1	many	NA	TGCAGCGTCGGAGGCCGTGGGGCCAACGTCCTGACTTTC	CSVGGRGANVLTF
TRBJ2-1	TRBV9	many	TRBD2	TGTGCCAGCAGCGTAGCGGCTAGCGGGAGGCGGGCGCTCTACAATGAGCAGTTCTTC	CASSVAASGRRALYNEQFF
TRBJ2-4	TRBV27	few	NA	TGTGCCAGCAGTTCCCCAGGAAAGAAAAACATTCAGTACTTC	CASSSPGKKNIQYF
TRBJ2-3	TRBV15	NA	NA	TGTGCCACCAGCAGAGCGAATTTTGGCACAGATACGCAGTATTTT	CATSRANFGTDTQYF
TRBJ2-2	TRBV11-2	NA	NA	TGTGCCAGCAGCTTAGATCTCGCCCTCAGGGCCGGGGAGCTGTTTTTT	CASSLDLALRAGELFF
TRBJ2-7	TRBV29-1	NA	NA	TGCAGCGTTGAGTCGATGGGTTACGAGCAGTACTTC	CSVESMGYEQYF
TRBJ2-3	TRBV6-4	many	NA	TGTGCCAGCAGTGAGGTGGCAAGGAGGTCCGATACGCAGTATTTT	CASSEVARRSDTQYF
TRBJ2-5	TRBV24-1	many	TRBD1	TGTGCCACCAGCAGGACAGGATCGGAGACCCAGTACTTC	CATSRTGSETQYF
TRBJ2-1	TRBV3-1	many	NA	TGTGCCAGCAGCCAGTTTAGCCCCCGGGTCAATGAGCAGTTCTTC	CASSQFSPRVNEQFF
TRBJ2-5	TRBV2	NA	NA	TGTGCCAGCAGTGAAGCGGGACACGTCCTAAGTGAGACCCAGTACTTC	CASSEAGHVLSETQYF
TRBJ2-2	TRBV7-3	few	NA	TGTGCCAGCAGCTTAAACGGGGAGCTGTTTTTT	CASSLNGELFF
TRBJ2-1	TRBV28	many	TRBD1	TGTGCCAGCACCCCGAGTGGACAGGGTCACAGTGAGCAGTTCTTC	CASTPSGQGHSEQFF
TRBJ1-2	TRBV29-1	many	TRBD1	TGCAGCACTGTGACAGGGAACTATGGCTACACCTTC	CSTVTGNYGYTF
TRBJ1-4	TRBV20-1	NA	NA	TGCAGTGCTAGGGACATCCTTAATGAAAAACTGTTTTTT	CSARDILNEKLFF
TRBJ2-1	TRBV7-3	many	NA	TGTGCCAGCAGCTTAAAAGCGGGCTTATCCAATGAGCAGTTCTTC	CASSLKAGLSNEQFF
TRBJ2-7	TRBV2	NA	NA	TGTGCCAGCCAGGGCGACGAGCAGTACTTC	CASQGDEQYF
TRBJ2-5	TRBV10-3	many	NA	TGTGCCATCAGTGAGTCGATGGGCGGCCTCCAAGAGACCCAGTACTTC	CAISESMGGLQETQYF
TRBJ2-1	TRBV5-1	NA	TRBD1	TGCGCCAGCAGCGGAACGACAGGGACGAATGAGCAGTTCTTC	CASSGTTGTNEQFF
TRBJ2-5	TRBV5-1	many	NA	TGCGCCAGCAGCTTGGGAGGGGACCAAGAGACCCAGTACTTC	CASSLGGDQETQYF
TRBJ2-3	TRBV7-2	NA	TRBD2	TGTGCCAGCAGCTTCTTAGCGGGAGTAGTAACAGATACGCAGTATTTT	CASSFLAGVVTDTQYF
TRBJ1-1	TRBV4-1	many	TRBD1	TGCGCCAGCAGCCAAGTTCTCGGGACAGGGGGTGAAGCTTTCTTT	CASSQVLGTGGEAFF
TRBJ1-2	TRBV12-3/TRBV12-4	many	NA	TGTGCCAGCAGCTCCCGGGTTCTTCACTATGGCTACACCTTC	CASSSRVLHYGYTF
TRBJ1-2	TRBV12-3/TRBV12-4	many	NA	TGTGCCAGCAGTTTGTCGGCTAACTATGGCTACACCTTC	CASSLSANYGYTF
TRBJ1-4	TRBV20-1	NA	TRBD1	TGCAGTGCCAAGGGGCCCGGGACAGGGGGCTTGAGAGCTAATGAAAAACTGTTTTTT	CSAKGPGTGGLRANEKLFF
TRBJ2-2	TRBV5-1	many	NA	TGCGCCAGCAGCCCAGGGGTCACCGGGGAGCTGTTTTTT	CASSPGVTGELFF
TRBJ2-3	TRBV6-2/TRBV6-3	many	NA	TGTGCCAGCAGCCCCTGGGGCACCACAGATACGCAGTATTTT	CASSPWGTTDTQYF
TRBJ2-7	TRBV7-2	NA	NA	TGTGCCAGCAGCTCTTTGGAAAGCTCCTACGAGCAGTACTTC	CASSSLESSYEQYF